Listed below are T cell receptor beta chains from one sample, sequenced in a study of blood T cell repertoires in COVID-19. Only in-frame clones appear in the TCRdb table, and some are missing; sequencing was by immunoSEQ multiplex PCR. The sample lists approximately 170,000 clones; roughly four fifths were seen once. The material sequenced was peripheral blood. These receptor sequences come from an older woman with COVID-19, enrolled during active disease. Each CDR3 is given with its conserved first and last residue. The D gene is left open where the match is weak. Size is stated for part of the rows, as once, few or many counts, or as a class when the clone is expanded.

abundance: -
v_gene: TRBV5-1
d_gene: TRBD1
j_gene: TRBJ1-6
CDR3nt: TGCGCCAGCAGCCTCGGGACAGAGCATAATTCACCCCTCCACTTT
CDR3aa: CASSLGTEHNSPLHF

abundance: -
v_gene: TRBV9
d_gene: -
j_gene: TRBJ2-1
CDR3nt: TGTGCCAGCAGCGTGGCGGATCCCCGGTACAATGAGCAGTTCTTC
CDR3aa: CASSVADPRYNEQFF

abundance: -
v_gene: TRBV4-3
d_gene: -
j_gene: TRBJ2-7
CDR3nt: TGCGCCAGCAGCCCTAGCTTGGACGCGAAAAGTGAGCAGTACTTC
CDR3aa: CASSPSLDAKSEQYF

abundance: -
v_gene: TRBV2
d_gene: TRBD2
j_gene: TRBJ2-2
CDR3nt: TGTGCCAGCAGTCGGACTAGCGGGAGATATAGGGACCGCACCGGGGAGCTGTTTTTT
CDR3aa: CASSRTSGRYRDRTGELFF

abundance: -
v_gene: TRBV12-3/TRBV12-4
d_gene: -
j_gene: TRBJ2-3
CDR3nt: TGTGCCAGCCGCTCTAGGCCAGATACGCAGTATTTT
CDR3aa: CASRSRPDTQYF

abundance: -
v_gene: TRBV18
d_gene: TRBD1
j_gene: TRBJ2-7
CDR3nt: TGTGCCAGCTCGGCACTAGGGTACGGGACAGGCTTCGAGCAGTACTTC
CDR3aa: CASSALGYGTGFEQYF

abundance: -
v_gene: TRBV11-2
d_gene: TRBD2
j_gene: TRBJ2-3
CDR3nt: TGTGCCAGCAGCTTAGTAGCGGGGCCGCAAGATACGCAGTATTTT
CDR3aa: CASSLVAGPQDTQYF

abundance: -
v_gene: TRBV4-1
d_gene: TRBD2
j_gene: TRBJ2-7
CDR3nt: TGCGCCAGCAGCCAAGGCGCTAGCGGGAGGCCATACGAGCAGTACTTC
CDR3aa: CASSQGASGRPYEQYF

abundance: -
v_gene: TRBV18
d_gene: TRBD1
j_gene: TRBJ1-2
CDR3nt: TGTGCCAGCTCGGACCAGGGACAGAGTAACTATGGCTACACCTTC
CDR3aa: CASSDQGQSNYGYTF

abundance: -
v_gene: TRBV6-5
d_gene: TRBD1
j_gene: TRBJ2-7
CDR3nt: TGTGCCAGCAGGTACCCCAATTCAGGGGGCGAGCAGTACTTC
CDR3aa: CASRYPNSGGEQYF

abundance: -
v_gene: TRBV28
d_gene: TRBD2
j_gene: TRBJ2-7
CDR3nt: TGTGCCAGCAGTCCGGGACTAGCGGGAGCCTACGAGCAGTACTTC
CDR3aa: CASSPGLAGAYEQYF

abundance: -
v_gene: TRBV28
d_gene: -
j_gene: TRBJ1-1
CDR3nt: TGTGCCAGCAGTTTATCGGGGGGAAAGAACACTGAAGCTTTCTTT
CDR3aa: CASSLSGGKNTEAFF

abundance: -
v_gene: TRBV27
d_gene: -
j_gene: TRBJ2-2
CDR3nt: TGTGCCAGCAGGTCCTTCACCGGGGAGCTGTTTTTT
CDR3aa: CASRSFTGELFF

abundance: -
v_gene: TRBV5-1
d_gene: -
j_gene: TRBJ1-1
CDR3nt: TGCGCCAGCAGCTTGCTCAGGTCGAATGAAGCTTTCTTT
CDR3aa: CASSLLRSNEAFF

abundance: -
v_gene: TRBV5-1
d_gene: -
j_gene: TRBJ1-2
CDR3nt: TGCGCCAGCAGCTCTACCGGGATCCCGGGCTACACCTTC
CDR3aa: CASSSTGIPGYTF

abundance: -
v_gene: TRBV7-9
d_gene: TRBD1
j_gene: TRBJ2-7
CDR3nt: TGTGCCAGCAGCTTGGGTGACAGGGTCGAGCAGTACTTC
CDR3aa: CASSLGDRVEQYF

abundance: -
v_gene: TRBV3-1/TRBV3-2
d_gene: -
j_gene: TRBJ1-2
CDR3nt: TGTGCCAGCAGCCAATGGGGCCAGCAGGGCAAAGGGGGCTACACCTTC
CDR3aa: CASSQWGQQGKGGYTF

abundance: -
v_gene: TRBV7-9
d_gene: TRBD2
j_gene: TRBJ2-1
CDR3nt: TGTGCCAGCAGCCACCCCGGGACTAGCGGAGGTGCCTCCTACAATGAGCAGTTCTTC
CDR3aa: CASSHPGTSGGASYNEQFF

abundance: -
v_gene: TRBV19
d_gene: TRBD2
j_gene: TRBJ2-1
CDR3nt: TGTGCCAGTAGTAAGACTAGCGGGAGGATCAATGAGCAGTTCTTC
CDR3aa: CASSKTSGRINEQFF

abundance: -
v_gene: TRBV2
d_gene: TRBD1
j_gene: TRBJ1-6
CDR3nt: TGTGCCAGCAGGGGGACAGGGGGGTATTCACCCCTCCACTTT
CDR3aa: CASRGTGGYSPLHF

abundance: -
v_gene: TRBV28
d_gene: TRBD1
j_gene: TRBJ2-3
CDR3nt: TGTGCCAGCAGACCTCCACAGGGGCGGGATACGCAGTATTTT
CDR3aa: CASRPPQGRDTQYF

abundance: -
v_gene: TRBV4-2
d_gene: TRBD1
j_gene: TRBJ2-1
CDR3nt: TGTGCCAGCAGCCAACGGACAGGGGGCCGGAATGAGCAGTTCTTC
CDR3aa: CASSQRTGGRNEQFF

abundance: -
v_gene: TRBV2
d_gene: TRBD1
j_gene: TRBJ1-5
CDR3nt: TGTGCCAGCAACCTGGACAGGCCCAGCAATCAGCCCCAGCATTTT
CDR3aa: CASNLDRPSNQPQHF

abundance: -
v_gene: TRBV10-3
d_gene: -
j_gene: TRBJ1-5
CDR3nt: TGTGCCATCAGTGGACAGGAGAATCAGCCCCAGCATTTT
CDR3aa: CAISGQENQPQHF

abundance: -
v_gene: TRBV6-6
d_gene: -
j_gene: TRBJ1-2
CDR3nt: TGTGCCAGCAGACGGGACAAAGAAGGGCACTATGGCTACACCTTC
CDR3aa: CASRRDKEGHYGYTF

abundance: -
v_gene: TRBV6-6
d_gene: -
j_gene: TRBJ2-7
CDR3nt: TGTGCCAGCAGTCCGGGTTACTCCTACGAGCAGTACTTC
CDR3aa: CASSPGYSYEQYF

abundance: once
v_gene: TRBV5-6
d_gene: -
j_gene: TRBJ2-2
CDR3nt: TGTGCCAGCAGAGGACAGCCCGGGGAGCTGTTTTTT
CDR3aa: CASRGQPGELFF

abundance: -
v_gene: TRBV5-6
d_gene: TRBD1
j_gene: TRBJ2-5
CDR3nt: TGTGCCAGCAGCCGGAGGCGGACAGGGGGTTTCCAAGAGACCCAGTACTTC
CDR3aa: CASSRRRTGGFQETQYF

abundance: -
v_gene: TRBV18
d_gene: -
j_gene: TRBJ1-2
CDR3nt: TGTGCCAGCTCACCACCCCCAGGCCCTACTAACTATGGCTACACCTTC
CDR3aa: CASSPPPGPTNYGYTF

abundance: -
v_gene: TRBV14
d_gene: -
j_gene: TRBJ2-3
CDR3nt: TGTGCCAGCAGCCTCGTTTGGCGGGGAAGGGGCACAGATACGCAGTATTTT
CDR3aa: CASSLVWRGRGTDTQYF

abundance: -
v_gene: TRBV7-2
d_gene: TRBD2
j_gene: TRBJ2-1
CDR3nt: TGTGCCAGCAGCTTTTTGGGGAGGGCCTACAATGAGCAGTTCTTC
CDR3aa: CASSFLGRAYNEQFF

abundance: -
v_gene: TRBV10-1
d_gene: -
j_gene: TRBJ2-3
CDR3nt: TGCGCCAGCAGTGCTAGACAGGGAGGTGCAGATACGCAGTATTTT
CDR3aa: CASSARQGGADTQYF

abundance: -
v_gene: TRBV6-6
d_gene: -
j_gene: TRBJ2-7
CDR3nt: TGTGCCAGCAGTTACCTAACGTCCTACGAGCAGTACTTC
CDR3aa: CASSYLTSYEQYF

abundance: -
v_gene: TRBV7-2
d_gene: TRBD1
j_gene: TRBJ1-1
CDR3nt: TGTGCCAGCAGCTTAATAGGCGCTAGACAGGGAATGAACACTGAAGCTTTCTTT
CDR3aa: CASSLIGARQGMNTEAFF

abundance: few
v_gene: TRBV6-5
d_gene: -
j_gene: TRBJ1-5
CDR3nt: TGTGCCACGGGAGCGGCAGGAGGCCATCAGCCCCAGCATTTT
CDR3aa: CATGAAGGHQPQHF

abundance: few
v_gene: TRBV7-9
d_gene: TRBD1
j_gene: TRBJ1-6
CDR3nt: TGTGCCACCCAGGGGGTTGGCTATAATTCACCCCTCCACTTT
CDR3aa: CATQGVGYNSPLHF

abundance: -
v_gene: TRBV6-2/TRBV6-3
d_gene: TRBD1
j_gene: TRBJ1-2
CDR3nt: TGTGCCAGCAGCTTTGGACAGGTTTCTAACTATGGCTACACCTTC
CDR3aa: CASSFGQVSNYGYTF

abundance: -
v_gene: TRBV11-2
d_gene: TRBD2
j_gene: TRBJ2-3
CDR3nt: TGTGCCAGCAGCTTAGGGCCTAGCGGGGGTAGCACAGATACGCAGTATTTT
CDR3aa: CASSLGPSGGSTDTQYF

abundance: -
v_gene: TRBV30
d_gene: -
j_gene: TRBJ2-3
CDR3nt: TGTGCCTGGAGCTCAGGGGTGAGCACAGATACGCAGTATTTT
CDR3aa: CAWSSGVSTDTQYF

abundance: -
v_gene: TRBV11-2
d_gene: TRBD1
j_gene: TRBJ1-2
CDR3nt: TGTGCCAGCAGCCGCACAACGGACAGGAACTATGGCTACACCTTC
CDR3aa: CASSRTTDRNYGYTF

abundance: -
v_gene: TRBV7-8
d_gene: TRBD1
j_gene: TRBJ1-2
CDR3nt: TGTGCCAGCAGCCTTTTGACAGGGAACTATGGCTACACCTTC
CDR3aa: CASSLLTGNYGYTF

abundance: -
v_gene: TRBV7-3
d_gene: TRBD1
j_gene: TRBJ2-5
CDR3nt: TGTGCCAGCAGCCCCCAGACAGGGCCCCAAGAGACCCAGTACTTC
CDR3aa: CASSPQTGPQETQYF

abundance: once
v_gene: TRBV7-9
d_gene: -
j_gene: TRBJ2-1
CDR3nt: TGTGCCAGCAGCTATCTCCTCACGGCGAGCGGTAGAAACAATGAGCAGTTCTTC
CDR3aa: CASSYLLTASGRNNEQFF

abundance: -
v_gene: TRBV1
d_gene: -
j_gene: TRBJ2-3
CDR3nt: TGCACCAGCAGCCAAGATCTGGCTAGCGGGAGGGCTAGCACAGATACGCAGTATTTT
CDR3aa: CTSSQDLASGRASTDTQYF

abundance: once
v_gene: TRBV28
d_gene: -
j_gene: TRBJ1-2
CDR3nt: TGTGCCAGCAGTTCTCAGGGGCGCGTCGTAGATGGCTACACCTTC
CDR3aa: CASSSQGRVVDGYTF

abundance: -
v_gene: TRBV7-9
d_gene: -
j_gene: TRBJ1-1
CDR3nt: TGTGCCAGCAGCTTATGGCAGGTCCCTGAAGCTTTCTTT
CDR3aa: CASSLWQVPEAFF

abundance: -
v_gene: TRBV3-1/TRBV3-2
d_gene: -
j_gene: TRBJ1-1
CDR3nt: TGTGCCAGCAGCCGCACGGGCACTGAAGCTTTCTTT
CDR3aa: CASSRTGTEAFF

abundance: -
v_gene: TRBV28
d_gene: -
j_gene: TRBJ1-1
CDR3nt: TGTGCCAGCAGTGATTATGGGATGGGGAGCACTGAAGCTTTCTTT
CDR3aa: CASSDYGMGSTEAFF

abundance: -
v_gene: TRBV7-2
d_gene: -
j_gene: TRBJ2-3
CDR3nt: TGTGCCAGCACCCGCTTAGCCTCTAGCACAGATACGCAGTATTTT
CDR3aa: CASTRLASSTDTQYF

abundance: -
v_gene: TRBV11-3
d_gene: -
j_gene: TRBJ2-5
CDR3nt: TGTGCCAGCAGCCTCGGCAGGGCGGCGGTTGGGGAGACCCAGTACTTC
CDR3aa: CASSLGRAAVGETQYF

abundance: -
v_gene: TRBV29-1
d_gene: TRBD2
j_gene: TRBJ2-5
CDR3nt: TGCAGCGTGGGACCGGGGGGAGAAGAGACCCAGTACTTC
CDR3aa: CSVGPGGEETQYF

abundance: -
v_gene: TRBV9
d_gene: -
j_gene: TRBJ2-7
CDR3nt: TGTGCCAGCAGCGCGGGGGGCCGGGACGAGCAGTACTTC
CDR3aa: CASSAGGRDEQYF

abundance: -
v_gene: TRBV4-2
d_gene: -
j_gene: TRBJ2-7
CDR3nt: TGTGCCAGCAGCCAAGATGTGGGGGGACTCCACCTCTACGAGCAGTACTTC
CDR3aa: CASSQDVGGLHLYEQYF

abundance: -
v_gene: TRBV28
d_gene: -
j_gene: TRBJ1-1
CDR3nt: TGTGCCAGCAGTTTCACGAGCGGGTGGAACACTGAAGCTTTCTTT
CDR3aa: CASSFTSGWNTEAFF